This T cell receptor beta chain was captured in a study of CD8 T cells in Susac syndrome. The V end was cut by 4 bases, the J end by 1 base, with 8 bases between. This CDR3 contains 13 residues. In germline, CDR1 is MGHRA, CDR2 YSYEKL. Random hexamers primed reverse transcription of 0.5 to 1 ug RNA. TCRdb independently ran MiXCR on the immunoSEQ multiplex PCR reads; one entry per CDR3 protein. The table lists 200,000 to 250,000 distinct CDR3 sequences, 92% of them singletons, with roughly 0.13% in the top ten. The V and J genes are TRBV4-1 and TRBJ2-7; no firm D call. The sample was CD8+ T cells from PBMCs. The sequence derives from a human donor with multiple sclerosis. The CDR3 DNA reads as TGCGCCAGCAGCCCGCACTATTCCTACGAGCAGTACTTC. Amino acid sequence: CASSPHYSYEQYF.